Listed here are 12 T cell receptor beta chains from one sample, sequenced in a study of cytomegalovirus exposure and HLA in healthy donors. Primers for the PCR totalled 60 Vbeta and 13 Jbeta. Sequenced by immunoSEQ multiplex PCR; TCRdb stores in-frame clones only, minus some. The table shows about 220,000 clones, with roughly 88% occurring only once. Specimen: PBMCs. Receptors were obtained from a boy between 2 and 10 years old in good health and CMV-seronegative.

This clone has just a few counts. This chain uses TRBV5-1 with TRBJ1-4, with TRBD1 identical over 8 bases. This CDR3 comprises 18 residues. Looked up from germline, CDR1 is SGHRS and CDR2 is YFSETQ. V dropped 4 bases and J dropped 0; count of bases not matched to a gene: 11. The CDR3 is CASSITGTGTSTNEKLFF. CDR3 DNA: TGCGCCAGCAGCATCACCGGGACAGGCACTTCAACTAATGAAAAACTGTTTTTT.

The gene calls are TRBV28 and TRBJ2-2; 8 nucleotides align to TRBD1. The V gene's germline CDR1 is MDHEN and CDR2 SYDVKM. V dropped 6 bases and J dropped 3; count of bases not matched to a gene: 3. This CDR3 has 14 residues. The CDR3, as DNA: TGTGCCAGCAGCCTGACAGGGGACACCGGGGAGCTGTTTTTT. Encoded protein: CASSLTGDTGELFF.

The chain is built from TRBV12-5 and TRBJ2-1; 10 positions agree with TRBD1. This CDR3 has 17 residues. In germline, CDR1 is LGHNT, CDR2 FRNRAP. V gave up 4 bases and J gave up 3 bases; unmatched junction bases: 9. The CDR3 spells CASGWGPGQGLYNEQFF. CDR3 bases: TGTGCTAGTGGTTGGGGGCCGGGACAGGGGCTCTACAATGAGCAGTTCTTC.

This chain links TRBV5-1 with TRBJ1-2; D gene unclear. The V gene lost 4 bases and the J gene lost 3 bases, with 7 bases spanning the gap. The CDR3 spans 12 residues. Germline V gives CDR1 SGHRS, CDR2 YFSETQ. CDR3 amino acids: CASSRGDYGYTF. CDR3 nucleotides: TGCGCCAGCAGCCGCGGCGACTATGGCTACACCTTC. The full variable domain, rest sourced from reference TRBV5-1 and TRBJ1-2, is KAGVTQTPRYLIKTRGQQVTLSCSPISGHRSVSWYQQTPGQGLQFLFEYFSETQRNKGNFPGRFSGRQFSNSRSEMNVSTLELGDSALYLCASSRGDYGYTFGSGTRLTVV.

This chain joins TRBV7-6 and TRBJ2-1, with 12 bases that match TRBD2. Germline loops: CDR1 SGHVS, CDR2 FNYEAQ. V was pared by 0 bases and J by 6 bases, with 0 bases of the junction left unmatched. The CDR3 loop spans 15 amino acids. The CDR3 region is CASSLATSGGNEQFF. The CDR3 nucleotides read TGTGCCAGCAGCTTAGCGACTAGCGGGGGCAATGAGCAGTTCTTC.

The gene calls are TRBV5-1 and TRBJ2-5; D is perhaps TRBD2 (6 bases). CDR3 size: 15 residues. Trimming left V 5 bases short and J 0 bases short, with 14 bases between. Germline assignment: CDR1 SGHRS and CDR2 YFSETQ. CDR3 bases: TGCGCCAGCAGTCTCTCGGGGAGGTACCAAGAGACCCAGTACTTC. It specifies CASSLSGRYQETQYF.

The CDR3 nucleotides read TGTGCCTGGAAAAGGAGCGCGGGATTCACAGATACGCAGTATTTT. It translates to CAWKRSAGFTDTQYF. The chain employs TRBV30 and TRBJ2-3, with D possibly matching TRBD2 (6 bases). Trimming left V 4 bases short and J 2 bases short, with 16 bases between. Per germline, CDR1 GTSNPN and CDR2 SVGIG (reference sequence). The CDR3 has 15 residues.

This chain uses TRBV29-1 with TRBJ2-7, with no clear D. The CDR3 spans 13 residues. The V and J ends lost 8 bases and 1 base respectively, with 15 bases between them. The germline gives CDR1 SQVTM, CDR2 ANQGSEA. This chain's CDR3 is CSFISGLSYEQYF. Here the CDR3 DNA reads TGCAGCTTTATCTCAGGTCTGTCCTACGAGCAGTACTTC.

The CDR3 sequence: CASSSRLADSYEQYF. Here the CDR3 DNA reads TGTGCCAGCAGCTCCAGACTAGCGGACTCCTACGAGCAGTACTTC. The gene calls are TRBV5-6 and TRBJ2-7; 9 positions agree with TRBD2. The CDR3 is 15 residues long. Per the germline V gene, CDR1 is SGHDT and CDR2 is YYEEEE. The V gene end was trimmed by 3 bases and the J gene end by 0 bases; junction bases not matched to a gene: 4.

This clone was recorded once. This sequence joins TRBV4-2 and TRBJ2-3, with 7 bases that match TRBD2. Germline V lookup: CDR1 LGHNA, CDR2 YNFKEQ. V lost 0 bases, J lost 7 bases, and 10 bases stayed unmatched. This CDR3 region has 16 residues. The CDR3 here is CASSQDAAGVDNTQYF. CDR3 coding DNA: TGTGCCAGCAGCCAAGATGCCGCGGGAGTGGATAATACGCAGTATTTT.

The rearrangement links TRBV4-1 to TRBJ2-7; TRBD2 aligns across 13 bases. Trimming took 5 bases from V and 1 from J; bases not matched to a gene: 2. Germline values: CDR1 MGHRA, CDR2 YSYEKL. The CDR3 loop spans 15 amino acids. The CDR3 nucleotides read TGCGCCAGCAGCTCGGGACTAGCGGGATCCTACGAGCAGTACTTC. This translates into CASSSGLAGSYEQYF.

The sample holds a few counts of this clone. The gene calls are TRBV6-5 and TRBJ1-1, with 7 bases aligning to TRBD1. Germline loops: CDR1 MNHEY, CDR2 SVGAGI. The V and J ends lost 2 bases and 1 base, in that order; junction bases with no gene match: 1. CDR3 length equals 14 residues. The CDR3 protein is CASSYAGGNTEAFF. The CDR3 DNA is TGTGCCAGCAGTTACGCAGGGGGGAACACTGAAGCTTTCTTT.